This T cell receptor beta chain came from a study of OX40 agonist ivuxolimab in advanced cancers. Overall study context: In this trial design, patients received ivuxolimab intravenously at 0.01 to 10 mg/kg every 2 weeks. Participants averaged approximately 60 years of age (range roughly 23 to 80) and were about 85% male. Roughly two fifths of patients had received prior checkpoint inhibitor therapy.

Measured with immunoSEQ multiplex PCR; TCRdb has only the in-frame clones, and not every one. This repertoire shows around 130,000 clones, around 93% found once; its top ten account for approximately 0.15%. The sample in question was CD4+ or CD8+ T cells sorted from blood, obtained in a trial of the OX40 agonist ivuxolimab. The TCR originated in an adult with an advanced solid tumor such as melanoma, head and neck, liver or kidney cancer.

The CDR3 nucleotides are TGTGCCAGCAGCTTAGGTGGGGGTTCCGGGGAGCTGTTTTTT. It codes for CASSLGGGSGELFF. The rearrangement joins TRBV7-9 to TRBJ2-2, with D tentatively TRBD1 or TRBD2 (5 bases each). Trimming cost V 1 base and J 6 bases, with 9 bases left between them. Germline CDR1 reads SEHNR; CDR2 reads FQNEAQ (reference sequence). The CDR3 sequence is 14 residues long.